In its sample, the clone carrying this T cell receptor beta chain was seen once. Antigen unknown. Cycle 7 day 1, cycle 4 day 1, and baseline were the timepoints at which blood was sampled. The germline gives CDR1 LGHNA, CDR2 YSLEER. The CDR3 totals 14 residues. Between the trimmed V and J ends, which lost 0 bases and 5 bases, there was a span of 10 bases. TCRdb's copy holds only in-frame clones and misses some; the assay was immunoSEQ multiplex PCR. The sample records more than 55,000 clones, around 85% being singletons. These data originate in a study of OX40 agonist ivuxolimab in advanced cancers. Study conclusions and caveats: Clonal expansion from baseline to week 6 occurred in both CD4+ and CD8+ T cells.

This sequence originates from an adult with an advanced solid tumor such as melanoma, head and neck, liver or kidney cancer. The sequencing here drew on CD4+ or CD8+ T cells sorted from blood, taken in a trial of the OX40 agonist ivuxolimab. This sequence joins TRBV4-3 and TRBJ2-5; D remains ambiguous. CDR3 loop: CASSQEPLEETQYF. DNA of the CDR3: TGCGCCAGCAGCCAAGAACCGCTGGAGGAGACCCAGTACTTC.